This is a list of T cell receptor beta chains from one sample in a study of T cells of healthy individuals. TCRdb itself ran the 5' RACE reads through MiXCR, one entry per CDR3 protein. The repertoire holds over 40,000 distinct CDR3 sequences, approximately 4.5% seen once, with 9.2% in the top ten. The receptors here all came from a human donor in good health. Each CDR3 is given with its conserved first and last residue.

TRBJ2-1 TRBV4-1 CASMEQNEQFF
TRBJ2-7 TRBV12-3/TRBV12-4 CASSSLAGGGPTYEQYF
TRBJ2-2 TRBV4-3 CASSQDWTQVGELFF
TRBJ2-7 TRBV20-1 CSARDPGSSSYEQYF
TRBJ2-2 TRBV29-1 CSAASGGNTGELFF
TRBJ2-1 TRBV2 CASSFLGTEWPYNEQFF
TRBJ2-7 TRBV27 CASRASGRALEQYF
TRBJ1-5 TRBV4-1 CASSQDEGRNQPQHF
TRBJ2-3 TRBV29-1 CSVSAARRNTDTQYF
TRBJ1-1 TRBV6-5 CASSPSLNTEAFF
TRBJ1-2 TRBV4-2 CASSQDGDGYGYTF
TRBJ1-3 TRBV6-5 CASRSPGQVAPADFGNTIYF
TRBJ2-5 TRBV5-1 CASSAGTAQETQYF
TRBJ1-1 TRBV4-3 CASSQDSRRPNTEAFF
TRBJ1-1 TRBV5-1 CASSLATGNTEAFF
TRBJ1-1 TRBV10-3 CAISGPLENTEAFF
TRBJ1-1 TRBV29-1 CSVRIGTEAFF
TRBJ2-7 TRBV6-2/TRBV6-3 CASSRASSGSYEQYF
TRBJ2-3 TRBV5-4 CASSLVGLASDTQYF
TRBJ1-1 TRBV7-3 CASSLTTGHREAFF
TRBJ1-2 TRBV6-5 CASSQTGDYTF
TRBJ1-5 TRBV11-3 CASSDPRDQPQHF
TRBJ2-5 TRBV2 CASNQLQGLQTQYF
TRBJ2-7 TRBV20-1 CSARGARGLSSYEQYF
TRBJ1-4 TRBV5-6 CASSRESWANEKLFF
TRBJ2-1 TRBV4-2 CASSQDLSGLAGNNEQFF
TRBJ2-1 TRBV6-2/TRBV6-3 CASSQRGGRMAGSSYNEQFF
TRBJ1-6 TRBV15 CATSRLRGGAKNSPLHF
TRBJ2-3 TRBV6-1 CASSEAVQAFADTQYF
TRBJ2-1 TRBV29-1 CSVDLAGGLNEQFF